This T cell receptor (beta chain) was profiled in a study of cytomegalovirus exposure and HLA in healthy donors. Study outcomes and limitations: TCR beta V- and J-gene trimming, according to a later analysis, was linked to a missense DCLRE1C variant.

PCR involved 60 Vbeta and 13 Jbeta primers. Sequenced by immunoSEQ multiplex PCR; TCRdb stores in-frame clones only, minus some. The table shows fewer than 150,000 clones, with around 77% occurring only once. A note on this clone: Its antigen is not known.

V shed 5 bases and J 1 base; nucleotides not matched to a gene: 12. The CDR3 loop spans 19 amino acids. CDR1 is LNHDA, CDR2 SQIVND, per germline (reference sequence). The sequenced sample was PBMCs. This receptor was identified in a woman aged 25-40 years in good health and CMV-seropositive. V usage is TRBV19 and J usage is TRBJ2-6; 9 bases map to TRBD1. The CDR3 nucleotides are TGTGCCAGTAGTCCTGGGACAGGGTTCTTTGTGTCTGGGGCCAACGTCCTGACTTTC. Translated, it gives CASSPGTGFFVSGANVLTF.